The rows below give T cell receptor beta chains drawn from one sample of a study of T cells in localized non-small cell lung cancer. Generated by immunoSEQ multiplex PCR, the TCRdb table keeps only in-frame clones and is missing some. The data contain 78,000 or so clones, 70% to 90% of them singletons. The input for sequencing was peripheral blood, taken before any cancer treatment. The receptors derive from a man aged 40-75 years with stage I lung adenocarcinoma. The CDR3 runs from the conserved cysteine through the conserved F or W. A D gene is named only where the DNA matches it firmly. The size field is filled for only some rows; it gives once, few, many or a size class.

abundance	v_gene	j_gene	d_gene	CDR3nt	CDR3aa
.	TRBV28	TRBJ1-2	.	TGTGCCAGCAGTTTAAATCAGGTCGACTATGGCTACACCTTC	CASSLNQVDYGYTF
.	TRBV28	TRBJ2-3	TRBD2	TGTGCCAGCAGCTGGGAGACTAGCGGGAGAGTGTTAGATACGCAGTATTTT	CASSWETSGRVLDTQYF
.	TRBV14	TRBJ1-2	.	TGTGCCAGCAGCCGACCAGGACGGGGCCACTATGGCTACACCTTC	CASSRPGRGHYGYTF
.	TRBV5-6	TRBJ1-4	TRBD1	TGTGCCAGCAGCCCGCAGGGGGCAGGGGAGGAAAAACTGTTTTTT	CASSPQGAGEEKLFF
.	TRBV9	TRBJ1-5	.	TGTGCCAGCAGCCCTAGAGTGGGGGCCAATCAGCCCCAGCATTTT	CASSPRVGANQPQHF
.	TRBV30	TRBJ2-7	.	TGTGCCTGGAGTGTTCGCAGTCTAAACTACGAGCAGTACTTC	CAWSVRSLNYEQYF
.	TRBV11-3	TRBJ2-3	.	TGTGCCAGCAGCCCGGGGAGCGAGAAAAGCACAGATACGCAGTATTTT	CASSPGSEKSTDTQYF
.	TRBV5-6	TRBJ1-2	.	TGTGCCACTCACGAGGGGTCGTATCCTTATGGCTACACCTTC	CATHEGSYPYGYTF
.	TRBV27	TRBJ2-3	.	TGTGCCAGCAGTTTAAGACTTGGCACAGATACGCAGTATTTT	CASSLRLGTDTQYF
.	TRBV30	TRBJ1-2	.	TGTGCCTGGAGTGTAGGACCGAACTATGGCTACACCTTC	CAWSVGPNYGYTF
.	TRBV4-1	TRBJ2-5	.	TGCGCCAGCAGCCAAGATGGGACAGCCGAGGGAGGGTCGTACTTC	CASSQDGTAEGGSYF
.	TRBV4-1	TRBJ2-7	.	TGCGCCAGCAGCCAAGAGACCTGGGACGGCTACGAGCAGTACTTC	CASSQETWDGYEQYF
.	TRBV6-5	TRBJ1-2	TRBD1	TGTGCCAGCAGCGGGGACAGGGGGAACTATGGCTACACCTTC	CASSGDRGNYGYTF
.	TRBV5-4	TRBJ2-1	TRBD2	TGTGCCAGCAAACTAGCGGGGCATTACAATGAGCAGTTCTTC	CASKLAGHYNEQFF
.	TRBV10-2	TRBJ2-7	.	TGCGCCAGCACCCACGGGCTCTCCTACGAGCAGTACTTC	CASTHGLSYEQYF
.	TRBV7-9	TRBJ2-7	.	TGTGCCAGCAGGTCCGGGACGGGCCTCGAGCAGTACTTC	CASRSGTGLEQYF
.	TRBV4-3	TRBJ2-1	.	TGCGCCAGCAGCCAAGACGTGGGGTACAATGAGCAGTTCTTC	CASSQDVGYNEQFF
.	TRBV18	TRBJ2-7	TRBD1	TGTGCCAGCTCACCTCCGGGGGACAGGGGCTACGAGCAGTACTTC	CASSPPGDRGYEQYF
.	TRBV29-1	TRBJ1-2	.	TGCAGCGCCGGGTTTAACTATGGCTACACCTTC	CSAGFNYGYTF
.	TRBV5-3	TRBJ2-2	.	TGTGCCAGCAGCCCCCAGGCAGGGGAGCTGTTTTTT	CASSPQAGELFF
.	TRBV30	TRBJ1-2	.	TGTGCCTGGAGTGTCGGCAGCCCGAGCTACACCTTC	CAWSVGSPSYTF
few	TRBV29-1	TRBJ2-5	.	TGCAGCGTTGGAGGGGGGTCCAGCGGAGAGACCCAGTACTTC	CSVGGGSSGETQYF
.	TRBV15	TRBJ1-1	.	TGTGCCACCAGCAGCACAGGGAACACTGAAGCTTTCTTT	CATSSTGNTEAFF
once	TRBV10-3	TRBJ1-5	.	TGTGCCATCAGTGTAGGGGAGAATCAGCCCCAGCATTTT	CAISVGENQPQHF
.	TRBV30	TRBJ2-7	TRBD1	TGTGCCTGGCTGGGACAGGGTTTTTACGAGCAGTACTTC	CAWLGQGFYEQYF
.	TRBV19	TRBJ2-2	TRBD2	TGTGCCAGCAGTATAGCGGGGCACACCGGGGAGCTGTTTTTT	CASSIAGHTGELFF
.	TRBV18	TRBJ1-4	.	TGTGCCAGCTCACCGAAAGGTCCAACTAATGAAAAACTGTTTTTT	CASSPKGPTNEKLFF
medium-sized	TRBV11-2	TRBJ1-2	.	TGTGCCAGCAGTCCTTACAGGAACTATGGCTACACCTTC	CASSPYRNYGYTF
.	TRBV7-9	TRBJ1-6	TRBD1	TGTGCCAGCAACCGCGTCGGGGGACAGGGGGATTCACCCCTCCACTTT	CASNRVGGQGDSPLHF
few	TRBV7-2	TRBJ1-5	.	TGTGCCAGCAGGCCCACAGGGAGCAATCAGCCCCAGCATTTT	CASRPTGSNQPQHF
once	TRBV9	TRBJ2-1	.	TGTGCCAGCAGCGAGACCCTTGGCTCCTACAATGAGCAGTTCTTC	CASSETLGSYNEQFF
.	TRBV27	TRBJ1-2	TRBD1	TGTGCCAGCAGTCCACATTCTCCGACAGGGGAAAATGGCTACACCTTC	CASSPHSPTGENGYTF
.	TRBV6-5	TRBJ1-3	.	TGTGCCAGCAGTTACTCGAATAGGGCTGCAGGAAACACCATATATTTT	CASSYSNRAAGNTIYF
few	TRBV6-5	TRBJ2-3	TRBD2	TGTGCCAGCAGAGGACTAGCGGGAGAGGGAGATACGCAGTATTTT	CASRGLAGEGDTQYF
.	TRBV2	TRBJ2-7	.	TGTGCCAGCCGCGAAACGGGTTACGAGCAGTACTTC	CASRETGYEQYF
.	TRBV6-1	TRBJ1-1	.	TGTGCCAGCAGTGAAGCTTGGACCGGGCCTCGAGGGAAGGCTTTCTTT	CASSEAWTGPRGKAFF
once	TRBV7-9	TRBJ1-1	.	TGTGCCAGCAGACGGGGCACTGAAGCTTTCTTT	CASRRGTEAFF
few	TRBV25-1	TRBJ1-5	.	TGTGCCAGCAGTTCCGGGACGGGCCATCAGCCCCAGCATTTT	CASSSGTGHQPQHF
.	TRBV6-6	TRBJ1-1	.	TGTGCCAGCAGTGTCGTGCGGAACACTGAAGCTTTCTTT	CASSVVRNTEAFF
.	TRBV12-5	TRBJ1-3	.	TGTGCTAGTGGGCTAGGGGGTGGAAACACCATATATTTT	CASGLGGGNTIYF
few	TRBV4-2	TRBJ2-7	TRBD2	TGTGCCAGCAGCCAAGTGACGGGAGCGGGGGCCTCCTACGAGCAGTACTTC	CASSQVTGAGASYEQYF
.	TRBV19	TRBJ2-7	.	TGTGCCAGTAGTAAGGGGACATCCTACGAGCAGTACTTC	CASSKGTSYEQYF
.	TRBV2	TRBJ2-2	.	TGTGCCAGCAGTGAATATCCTGGGGACACCGGGGAGCTGTTTTTT	CASSEYPGDTGELFF
.	TRBV4-3	TRBJ2-3	TRBD2	TGCGCCAGCAGCCAGGGTGGACTAGCCTCCACAGATACGCAGTATTTT	CASSQGGLASTDTQYF
few	TRBV6-1	TRBJ2-7	.	TGTGCCAGCAACAGAGTTTTAGAGGGCGAGCAGTACTTC	CASNRVLEGEQYF
.	TRBV18	TRBJ1-2	TRBD1	TGTGCCAGCTCACCCACAGGGGACTATGGCTACACCTTC	CASSPTGDYGYTF
.	TRBV7-2	TRBJ2-5	TRBD1	TGTGCCAGCAGCCCGGGACAGTCCCAAGAGACCCAGTACTTC	CASSPGQSQETQYF
.	TRBV7-9	TRBJ2-5	.	TGTGCCAGCAGCTCTCCCAGGACGGCGGAGCAAGAGACCCAGTACTTC	CASSSPRTAEQETQYF
.	TRBV6-1	TRBJ1-5	TRBD1	TGTGCCAGCTATGGTAACAGGGGTTATCAGCCCCAGCATTTT	CASYGNRGYQPQHF